This T cell receptor (beta chain) was captured by sequencing in a study of OX40 agonist ivuxolimab in advanced cancers. Germline CDR1 reads SGHTA; CDR2 reads FQGNSA. This CDR3 has 14 residues. Trimming cost V 2 bases and J 9 bases; bases outside gene matches: 6. Repertoires were generated with immunoSEQ multiplex PCR, while TCRdb's copy carries only in-frame clones and drops some. The sample yields about 80,000 clones, 85% to 95% seen once. The gene calls are TRBV7-2 and TRBJ2-2; TRBD2 aligns across 7 bases. The receptor was isolated from an adult with an advanced solid tumor such as melanoma, head and neck, liver or kidney cancer. The material sequenced was CD4+ or CD8+ T cells sorted from blood, taken in a trial of the OX40 agonist ivuxolimab. The CDR3 sequence is CASSLFGGGRELFF. For the CDR3, the DNA is TGTGCCAGCAGCTTATTCGGGGGAGGGCGGGAGCTGTTTTTT.